The TCR beta chain described here comes from a study of T cell responses to AZD1222 COVID-19 vaccine. Assay used: immunoSEQ multiplex PCR; TCRdb lists only in-frame clones, some missing. The data hold 95,000 to 120,000 clones, with about 87% observed a single time. The sequence was collected from an adult who received the AZD1222 COVID-19 vaccine. Sequencing used peripheral blood, obtained 28 days after the second AZD1222 dose.

Written as DNA, the CDR3 is TGTGCCAGCAGTGAAGAGGGCAGGGGCGCCGTTTCACCCCTCCACTTT. The encoded protein is CASSEEGRGAVSPLHF. The chain recombines TRBV6-1 with TRBJ1-6; D perhaps matches TRBD1 (6 bases). V was trimmed by 1 base and J by 9 bases, leaving 16 bases between them. CDR3 length: 16 residues. From germline, CDR1 is MNHNS and CDR2 SASEGT.